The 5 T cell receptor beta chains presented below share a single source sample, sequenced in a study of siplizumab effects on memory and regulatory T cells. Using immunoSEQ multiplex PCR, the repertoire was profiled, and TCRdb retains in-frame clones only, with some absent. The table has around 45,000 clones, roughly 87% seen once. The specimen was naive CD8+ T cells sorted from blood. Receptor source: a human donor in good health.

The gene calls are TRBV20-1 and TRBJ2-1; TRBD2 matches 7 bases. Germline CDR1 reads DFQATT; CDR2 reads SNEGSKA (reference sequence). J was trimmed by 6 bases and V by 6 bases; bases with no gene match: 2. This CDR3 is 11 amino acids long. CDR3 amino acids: CSALAVNEQFF. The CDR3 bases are TGCAGTGCGCTAGCGGTCAATGAGCAGTTCTTC.

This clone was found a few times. CDR3 bases: TGCGCCAGCTCCGAGGCGGTGAACACTGAAGCTTTCTTT. Protein: CASSEAVNTEAFF. The chain links TRBV4-1 to TRBJ1-1; D unresolved. Germline CDR1 is MGHRA and CDR2 is YSYEKL. The CDR3 is 13 residues long. Trimming took off 8 bases at V and 0 bases at J, with 10 bases between the two ends.

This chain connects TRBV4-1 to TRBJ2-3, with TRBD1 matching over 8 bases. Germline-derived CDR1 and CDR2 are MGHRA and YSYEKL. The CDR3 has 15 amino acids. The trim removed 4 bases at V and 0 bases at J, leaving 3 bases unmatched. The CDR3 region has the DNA TGCGCCAGCAGCCCCGGACAGGGTAGCACAGATACGCAGTATTTT. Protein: CASSPGQGSTDTQYF.

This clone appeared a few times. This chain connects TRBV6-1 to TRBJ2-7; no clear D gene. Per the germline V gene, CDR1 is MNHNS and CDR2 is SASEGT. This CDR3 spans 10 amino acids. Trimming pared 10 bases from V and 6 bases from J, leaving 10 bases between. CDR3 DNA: TGTGCCACCTGGCTATCCGAGCAGTACTTC. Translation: CATWLSEQYF.

The CDR3: CASSRHLLETQYF. For the CDR3, the DNA is TGTGCCAGCAGCCGACACCTTCTCGAGACCCAGTACTTC. This chain connects TRBV7-2 to TRBJ2-5; D is unclear. The CDR3 covers 13 residues. V shed 5 bases and J shed 5 bases, with 12 bases lying between them. Germline V gene sequence: CDR1 SGHTA, CDR2 FQGNSA. The full variable domain, completed using reference TRBV7-2 and TRBJ2-5, is GAGVSQSPSNKVTEKGKDVELRCDPISGHTALYWYRQSLGQGLEFLIYFQGNSAPDKSGLPSDRFSAERTGGSVSTLTIQRTQQEDSAVYLCASSRHLLETQYFGPGTRLLVL.